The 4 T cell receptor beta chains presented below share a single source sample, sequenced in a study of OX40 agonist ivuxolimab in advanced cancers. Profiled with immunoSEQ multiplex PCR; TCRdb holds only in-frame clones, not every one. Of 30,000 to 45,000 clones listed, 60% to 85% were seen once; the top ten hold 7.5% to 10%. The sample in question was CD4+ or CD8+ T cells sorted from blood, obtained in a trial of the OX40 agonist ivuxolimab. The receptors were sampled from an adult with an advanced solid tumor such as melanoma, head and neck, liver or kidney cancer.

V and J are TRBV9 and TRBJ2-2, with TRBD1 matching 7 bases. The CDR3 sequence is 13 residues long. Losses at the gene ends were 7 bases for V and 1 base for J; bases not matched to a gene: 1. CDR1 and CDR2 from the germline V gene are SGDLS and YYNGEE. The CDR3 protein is CASRDRNTGELFF. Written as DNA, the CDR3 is TGTGCCAGCCGGGACAGGAACACCGGGGAGCTGTTTTTT.

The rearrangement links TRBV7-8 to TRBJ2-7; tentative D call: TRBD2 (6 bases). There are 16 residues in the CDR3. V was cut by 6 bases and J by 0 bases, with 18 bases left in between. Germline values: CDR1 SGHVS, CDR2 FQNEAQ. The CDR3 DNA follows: TGTGCCAGCAGGCTTCGATCGGGACTGACCTCCTACGAGCAGTACTTC. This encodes CASRLRSGLTSYEQYF. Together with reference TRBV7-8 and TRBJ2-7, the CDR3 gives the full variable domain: GAGVSQSPRYKVAKRGQDVALRCDPISGHVSLFWYQQALGQGPEFLTYFQNEAQLDKSGLPSDRFFAERPEGSVSTLKIQRTQQEDSAVYLCASRLRSGLTSYEQYFGPGTRLTVT.

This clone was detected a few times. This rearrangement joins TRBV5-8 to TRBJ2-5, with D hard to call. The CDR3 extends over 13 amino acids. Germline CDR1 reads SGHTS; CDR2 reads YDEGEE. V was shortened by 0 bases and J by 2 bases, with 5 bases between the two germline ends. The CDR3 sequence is CASSLVFQETQYF. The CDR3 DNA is TGTGCCAGCAGCTTGGTTTTTCAAGAGACCCAGTACTTC.

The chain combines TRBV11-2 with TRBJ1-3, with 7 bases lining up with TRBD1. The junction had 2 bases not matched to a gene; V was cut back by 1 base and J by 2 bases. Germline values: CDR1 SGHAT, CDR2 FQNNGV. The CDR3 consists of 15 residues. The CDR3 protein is CASSLGGTAGNTIYF. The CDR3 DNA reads TGTGCCAGCAGCTTAGGGGGGACAGCTGGAAACACCATATATTTT.